This T cell receptor (beta chain) was identified during a study of shared clonotypes between healthy human individuals. Across the whole study: Donors, aged 18 to 49, were a couple of women and a few men.

In regard to this clone: Its antigen remains unidentified.

Study processing details: Quality scores were absent from the junction-only immunoSEQ sequences, so filtering differed. The repertoire was sequenced with immunoSEQ multiplex PCR; TCRdb's copy has only in-frame clones and lacks some. The DNA gave D and trimming, while V, J and clone size come from that table. The sample consists of some 2.1 million clones, approximately 95% of them appearing once. The CDR3 spans 10 residues. Per the germline V gene, CDR1 is SGHTA and CDR2 is FQGNSA. V was cut by 7 bases and J by 6 bases, with 7 bases left in between. Study results and limitations: Represented genetic and exposure-history diversity was restricted by having few donors.

Every donor was a Caucasian adult from Nashville, Tennessee. The clonotype originates from a man aged 18 to 29 in good health. The material sequenced was naive CD4+ T cells sorted from blood. Subset denoted: CD45RA+ positively selected. The rearrangement joins TRBV7-2 to TRBJ2-7, with D uncertain. CDR3 region: CASKVSEQYF. As DNA, the CDR3 is TGTGCCAGCAAGGTTTCCGAGCAGTACTTC.